The entry that follows covers one T cell receptor beta chain sequence. The antigen is unknown. This sample was included in a study of cytomegalovirus exposure and HLA in healthy donors. While unrecorded immune exposures were likely, the donors were nominally healthy when sampled. The germline V gene encodes CDR1 LNHDA and CDR2 SQIVND (reference sequence). V lost 9 bases and J lost 5; bases outside the gene matches: 11. CDR3 length: 14 residues. Study outcomes and limitations: Later findings reportedly placed an Asian-associated ancestry cluster below the roughly 700-donor mean for N-insertions. Across donors, most TCRs were seen rarely, yet some public ones were widespread.

Primers for the PCR totalled 60 Vbeta and 13 Jbeta. Assay used: immunoSEQ multiplex PCR; TCRdb lists only in-frame clones, some missing. This sample carries 130,000 or so clones, 78% of them seen once, and the ten largest clones take approximately 1.6%. The gene calls are TRBV19 and TRBJ1-2; 8 bases align to TRBD1. The clonotype was recovered from a female donor in good health and CMV-seronegative. The sequencing sample was made of PBMCs. CDR3 nucleotides: TGTGCCAGCCTCCCAGGGACAGGAGGATATGGCTACACCTTC. It is translated as CASLPGTGGYGYTF.